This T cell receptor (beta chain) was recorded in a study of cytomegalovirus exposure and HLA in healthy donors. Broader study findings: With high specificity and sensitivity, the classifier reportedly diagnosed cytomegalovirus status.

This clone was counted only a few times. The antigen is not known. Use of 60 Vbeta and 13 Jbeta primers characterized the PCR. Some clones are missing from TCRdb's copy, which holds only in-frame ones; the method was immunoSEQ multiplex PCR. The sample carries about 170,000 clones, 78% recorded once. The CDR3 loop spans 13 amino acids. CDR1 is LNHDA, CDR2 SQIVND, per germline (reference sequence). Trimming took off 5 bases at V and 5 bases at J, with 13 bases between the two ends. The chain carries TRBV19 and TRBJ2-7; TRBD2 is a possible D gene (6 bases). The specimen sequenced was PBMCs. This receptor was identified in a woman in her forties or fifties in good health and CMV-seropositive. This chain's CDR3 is CASSDLRGNEQYF. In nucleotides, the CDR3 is TGTGCCAGTAGTGATTTGCGGGGAAACGAGCAGTACTTC.